One sample yielded the 13 T cell receptor beta chains listed below, sequenced in a study of T cell responses to AZD1222 COVID-19 vaccine. Clones were read by immunoSEQ multiplex PCR, and TCRdb kept only the in-frame ones, dropping some. The sample contains around 190,000 clones, around 90% of which appear only once. Source: peripheral blood, taken 28 days after the second AZD1222 dose. The receptors were sampled from an adult who received the AZD1222 COVID-19 vaccine.

The chain uses TRBV5-1 and TRBJ2-1; D might be TRBD2 (7 bases). With 0 bases removed from V and 8 bases from J, the gap between germline ends came to 15 bases. Germline V lookup: CDR1 SGHRS, CDR2 YFSETQ. This CDR3 region has 15 residues. This CDR3 is CASSLGGGRVDEQFF. The CDR3 DNA sequence: TGCGCCAGCAGCTTGGGGGGGGGCAGGGTGGATGAGCAGTTCTTC.

This clone was recorded once. The chain joins TRBV18 to TRBJ2-5, with D perhaps matching TRBD1 (5 bases). The CDR3 sequence is 13 residues long. Germline CDR1 is KGHSH and CDR2 is LQKENI. The V and J ends lost 2 bases and 2 bases respectively, with 6 bases between them. CDR3 coding DNA: TGTGCCAGCTCACCAAGGGGACAAGAGACCCAGTACTTC. Encoded protein: CASSPRGQETQYF.

The CDR3 spells CARSIRQGNYEQYF. The DNA for the CDR3 is TGTGCCAGAAGCATTCGACAGGGGAACTACGAGCAGTACTTC. The chain links TRBV5-3 to TRBJ2-7; 8 nucleotides agree with TRBD1. TRBV5-3 carries the ORF label, with uncertain function. The CDR3 extends over 14 amino acids. V lost 4 bases, J lost 3 bases, and 6 bases stayed unmatched.

This chain uses TRBV24-1 with TRBJ2-7; 10 bases align to TRBD1. This CDR3 is built from 16 residues. The germline V gene encodes CDR1 KGHDR and CDR2 SFDVKD. Unmatched junction bases numbered 10, after V lost 5 bases and J lost 4 bases. CDR3 bases: TGTGCCACCAGTGGCCCAGGACAGGGGGGCCCGTACGAGCAGTACTTC. This sequence encodes CATSGPGQGGPYEQYF.

The chain joins TRBV18 to TRBJ1-2; D may be TRBD1 (5 bases). The CDR3 length is 14 residues. Germline-derived CDR1 and CDR2 are KGHSH and LQKENI. Trimming took 3 bases from V and 7 from J, leaving 15 bases between them. The CDR3 bases are TGTGCCAGCTCACCGAATGGCAGGGTTCGTGGCTACACCTTC. It encodes CASSPNGRVRGYTF. The entire variable domain, with the rest obtained from reference TRBV18 and TRBJ1-2, is as follows: NAGVMQNPRHLVRRRGQEARLRCSPMKGHSHVYWYRQLPEEGLKFMVYLQKENIIDESGMPKERFSAEFPKEGPSILRIQQVVRGDSAAYFCASSPNGRVRGYTFGSGTRLTVV.

The V and J genes are TRBV4-1 and TRBJ2-6; possibly TRBD2 for D (5 bases). Deletions cut 0 bases from V and 0 bases from J, with 6 bases between. This CDR3 has 16 residues. Germline V gene data show CDR1 as MGHRA and CDR2 as YSYEKL. Here the CDR3 reads CASSQEEGSGANVLTF. The CDR3 DNA follows: TGCGCCAGCAGCCAAGAAGAGGGCTCTGGGGCCAACGTCCTGACTTTC.

The rearrangement uses TRBV23-1 and TRBJ2-2; weak D call: TRBD1 (5 bases). TRBV23-1 qualifies as an ORF whose function is uncertain. The CDR3 has 22 residues. V lost 4 bases and J lost 0, with 30 bases in between. CDR3 bases: TGCGCCAGCAGTCGCCGGAGAAAAGGCCAGGGCGCCGTTAGAGCGAACACCGGGGAGCTGTTTTTT. As protein: CASSRRRKGQGAVRANTGELFF.

The V call is TRBV3-1 (or the pseudogene TRBV3-2), the J call TRBJ2-1; 9 bases map to TRBD2. The CDR3 loop spans 16 amino acids. V lost 0 bases to trimming and J lost 7 bases; unmatched junction nucleotides: 7. The germline V gene has CDR1 LGHDT and CDR2 YNNKEL (reference sequence). The DNA for the CDR3 is TGTGCCAGCAGCCAAGATCGGGCGGGGGGGCGGAATGAGCAGTTCTTC. Translated: CASSQDRAGGRNEQFF.

The chain has TRBV5-4 and TRBJ2-3; tentative D call: TRBD2 (5 bases). The V end lost 3 bases, the J end lost 1 base, and 18 bases lay between the germline ends. The CDR3 contains 17 residues. CDR1 is SGHNT and CDR2 is YYREEE in the germline V gene (reference sequence). CDR3 amino acids: CASSSGILLRGTDTQYF. The CDR3 DNA follows: TGTGCCAGCAGCTCCGGGATACTACTTAGAGGCACAGATACGCAGTATTTT.

The rearrangement links TRBV5-1 to TRBJ2-1; 11 bases fit TRBD2. From germline, CDR1 is SGHRS and CDR2 YFSETQ. Trimming cost V 4 bases and J 7 bases; bases outside gene matches: 16. CDR3 length: 18 amino acids. The CDR3 loop reads CASSRTVSGTSGANEQFF. The CDR3 region has the DNA TGCGCCAGCAGCCGTACGGTTTCAGGGACTAGCGGAGCGAATGAGCAGTTCTTC.

The DNA of the CDR3 is TGTGCCTGGAACCCTCCCGGGGGGAACGAGCAGTACTTC. It encodes CAWNPPGGNEQYF. The chain couples TRBV30 to TRBJ2-7, with 7 bases that match TRBD2. The germline V gene encodes CDR1 GTSNPN and CDR2 SVGIG (reference sequence). This CDR3 has 13 residues. After removal of 4 bases from V and 5 bases from J, the junction contained 8 bases not matched to a gene.

The CDR3 loop reads CASSARRTGGHGELFF. The CDR3 bases are TGTGCCAGCAGCGCGAGACGGACAGGGGGCCACGGGGAGCTGTTTTTT. V usage is TRBV11-3 and J usage is TRBJ2-2, with 11 bases identical to TRBD1. Germline trimming cut 5 bases from V and 7 bases from J; bases unmatched to any gene: 9. The CDR3 runs to 16 residues. CDR1 SGHNT and CDR2 YENEEA come from the germline V gene.

The rearrangement uses TRBV6-5 and TRBJ1-3; D unclear. The germline V and J ends were trimmed by 6 bases and 4 bases, with 10 bases remaining between them. Germline V gives CDR1 MNHEY, CDR2 SVGAGI. The length of the CDR3 is 13 residues. The CDR3 reads CASREGTGNTIYF. The CDR3 DNA is TGTGCCAGCAGAGAGGGTACCGGAAACACCATATATTTT.